Detailed here is one T cell receptor (beta chain). This sample was included in a study of control samples from healthy donors and cancer patients. Trimming cost V 0 bases and J 5 bases, with 10 bases left between them. The CDR3 totals 14 residues. Germline V gene data show CDR1 as WSHSY and CDR2 as SAAADI. TCRdb's table, derived via immunoSEQ multiplex PCR, lists solely in-frame clones and lacks some. There are around 140,000 clones in the sample; around 92% occur only once, and about 1.9% lies in the top ten. The chain links TRBV10-2 to TRBJ1-1; D unclear. The sample taken for sequencing was blood. The sequence was obtained from a woman aged 45 to 65 in good health. The DNA for the CDR3 is TGCGCCAGCAGTGAGTCCGGCCAGAGAACTGAAGCTTTCTTT. It is translated as CASSESGQRTEAFF.